This T cell receptor (beta chain) derives from a study of shared clonotypes between healthy human individuals. Study-wide context: Donors consisted of a couple of women and three men between 18 and 49. Each donor had three CD4 naive, three CD4 memory, two CD8 naive and one CD8 memory plate.

Tens of thousands of T cell genomes (approximately 190 ng DNA) went into each sorted-subset replicate. Produced via immunoSEQ multiplex PCR; TCRdb's table is partial and in-frame only. The sample comprises around 2,000,000 clones, about 95% of which are singletons, and about 1.1% rests with the top ten. Naive CD8 cells lacked CD45RO and underwent positive selection for CCR7, leaving out terminally differentiated effector memory CD45RA+ cells. Worth noting for this clone: At one end, the junction sequence differs from germline, possibly due to a read error.

Germline assignment: CDR1 SSHAT and CDR2 FNYEAQ (reference sequence). There are 15 residues in the CDR3. This TCR derives from a man between 18 and 29 years old in good health. The chain links TRBV7-7 to TRBJ2-1; D perhaps matches TRBD1 (5 bases). Sequenced material: naive CD8+ T cells sorted from blood. The CDR3 protein is CASSLDPGNYNEQFF. CDR3 nucleotide sequence: TGTGCTAGCAGCCTAGACCCAGGGAACTACAATGAGCAGTTCTTC. Full variable domain (outside the CDR3, taken from reference TRBV7-7 and TRBJ2-1): GAGVSQSPRYKVTKRGQDVTLRCDPISSHATLYWYQQALGQGPEFLTYFNYEAQPDKSGLPSDRFSAERPEGSISTLTIQRTEQRDSAMYRCASSLDPGNYNEQFFGPGTRLTVL.